The clone carrying this T cell receptor (beta chain) has only a few counts. Its antigen is as yet unknown. This specimen belongs to a study of cytomegalovirus exposure and HLA in healthy donors. Study background: Among the roughly 370 genotyped donors, around 85% were placed in the Caucasian-associated ancestry cluster.

Per the germline V gene, CDR1 is LNHDA and CDR2 is SQIVND (reference sequence). V was shortened by 1 base and J by 2 bases, with 6 bases between the two germline ends. CDR3 length: 14 residues. Study conclusions and caveats: The analysis excluded some indistinguishable V segments, including TRBV6-2 and TRBV6-3.

Primers for the PCR totalled 60 Vbeta and 13 Jbeta. TCRdb's copy holds only in-frame clones and misses some; the assay was immunoSEQ multiplex PCR. The sample lists 200,000 or so clones; 70% to 85% were seen once. This receptor was taken from a boy aged 2 to 10 in good health and CMV-seronegative. The sequenced sample consisted of PBMCs. The rearrangement joins TRBV19 to TRBJ1-5; D is perhaps TRBD1 (6 bases). In DNA, the CDR3 is TGTGCCAGTAGTATAGCAGGGGGCAATCAGCCCCAGCATTTT. This encodes CASSIAGGNQPQHF.